Included here is one T cell receptor beta chain sequence, with context. These data are taken from a study of shared clonotypes between healthy human individuals. The CDR3 consists of 15 residues. With 0 bases removed from V and 2 bases from J, the gap between germline ends came to 11 bases. Germline CDR1 and CDR2: SGDLS and YYNGEE. Profiling relied on immunoSEQ multiplex PCR, and the TCRdb table lists in-frame clones only, not all of them. Of more than 2 million clones listed, 85% to 95% were seen once; the top ten hold about 0.13%. The clonotype originates from a man between 18 and 29 years old in good health. The sequencing sample was made of naive CD4+ T cells sorted from blood. The subset was: CD45RA+ positively selected. The rearrangement uses TRBV9 and TRBJ2-5; D gene uncertain. The CDR3 bases are TGTGCCAGCAGCGTAGTGCCTCAGGTACAAGAGACCCAGTACTTC. Protein sequence: CASSVVPQVQETQYF.